Listed below are T cell receptor beta chains from one sample, sequenced in a study of OX40 agonist ivuxolimab in advanced cancers. Assay used: immunoSEQ multiplex PCR; TCRdb lists only in-frame clones, some missing. The sample shows tens of thousands of clones, about 90% of them seen only once. The sample here was CD4+ or CD8+ T cells sorted from blood, taken in a trial of the OX40 agonist ivuxolimab. The receptors originated from an adult with an advanced solid tumor such as melanoma, head and neck, liver or kidney cancer. Each CDR3 is given with its conserved first and last residue. A D gene is named only where the DNA matches it firmly. Not all rows give a size; the values are once, few, many and, for expanded clones, a class.

D gene: -
clone size: -
J gene: TRBJ2-4
V gene: TRBV4-1
CDR3 protein: CASSQDEGGGTPARKYF
CDR3 DNA: TGCGCCAGCAGCCAAGATGAGGGTGGGGGGACGCCGGCCAGGAAGTACTTC

D gene: -
clone size: -
J gene: TRBJ1-2
V gene: TRBV19
CDR3 protein: CASYDRRGYGYTF
CDR3 DNA: TGTGCCAGTTATGACAGGAGGGGCTATGGCTACACCTTC

D gene: -
clone size: -
J gene: TRBJ1-2
V gene: TRBV18
CDR3 protein: CASSPSRDYGYTF
CDR3 DNA: TGTGCCAGCTCACCCTCCAGGGACTATGGCTACACCTTC

D gene: -
clone size: -
J gene: TRBJ1-2
V gene: TRBV10-3
CDR3 protein: CAISEVVANHYGYTF
CDR3 DNA: TGTGCCATCAGTGAGGTGGTGGCGAATCACTATGGCTACACCTTC

D gene: TRBD1
clone size: -
J gene: TRBJ2-7
V gene: TRBV6-6
CDR3 protein: CASKLTQGSSYEQYF
CDR3 DNA: TGTGCCAGCAAACTGACACAGGGGAGCTCCTACGAGCAGTACTTC

D gene: TRBD2
clone size: -
J gene: TRBJ2-5
V gene: TRBV7-6
CDR3 protein: CASSLVPQAGPNF
CDR3 DNA: TGTGCCAGCAGCTTAGTCCCCCAAGCGGGGCCGAACTTC

D gene: -
clone size: few
J gene: TRBJ1-5
V gene: TRBV2
CDR3 protein: CASKKANQPQHF
CDR3 DNA: TGTGCCAGCAAGAAGGCCAATCAGCCCCAGCATTTT

D gene: TRBD2
clone size: once
J gene: TRBJ2-7
V gene: TRBV7-2
CDR3 protein: CASSAGTSGSVYEQYF
CDR3 DNA: TGTGCCAGCAGCGCTGGGACTAGCGGGAGTGTCTACGAGCAGTACTTC

D gene: TRBD2
clone size: -
J gene: TRBJ2-7
V gene: TRBV7-9
CDR3 protein: CASSLLGLAGYEQYF
CDR3 DNA: TGTGCCAGCAGCTTACTAGGACTAGCGGGTTACGAGCAGTACTTC

D gene: -
clone size: -
J gene: TRBJ1-4
V gene: TRBV5-4
CDR3 protein: CASSLAGVDEKLFF
CDR3 DNA: TGTGCCAGCAGCTTGGCTGGGGTAGATGAAAAACTGTTTTTT

D gene: -
clone size: -
J gene: TRBJ2-7
V gene: TRBV6-5
CDR3 protein: CASTGAYEQYF
CDR3 DNA: TGTGCCAGCACAGGGGCGTACGAGCAGTACTTC

D gene: -
clone size: -
J gene: TRBJ2-2
V gene: TRBV21-1
CDR3 protein: CASSNGRLYGELFF
CDR3 DNA: TGTGCCAGCAGCAACGGGCGATTATACGGGGAGCTGTTTTTT

D gene: TRBD2
clone size: -
J gene: TRBJ2-3
V gene: TRBV9
CDR3 protein: CASSPRREAGVPDTQYF
CDR3 DNA: TGTGCCAGCAGCCCCCGCCGGGAGGCGGGAGTTCCAGATACGCAGTATTTT

D gene: -
clone size: -
J gene: TRBJ1-3
V gene: TRBV18
CDR3 protein: CASSPPEGRGNTIYF
CDR3 DNA: TGTGCCAGCTCACCACCCGAAGGGCGCGGTAACACCATATATTTT

D gene: TRBD1
clone size: -
J gene: TRBJ1-2
V gene: TRBV28
CDR3 protein: CASSFRGYDYGYTF
CDR3 DNA: TGTGCCAGCAGTTTCAGGGGGTATGACTATGGCTACACCTTC

D gene: -
clone size: -
J gene: TRBJ1-5
V gene: TRBV5-1
CDR3 protein: CASSLGVEQPQHF
CDR3 DNA: TGCGCCAGCAGCTTGGGGGTTGAGCAGCCCCAGCATTTT

D gene: -
clone size: -
J gene: TRBJ2-1
V gene: TRBV11-2
CDR3 protein: CASSLDNPGEQFF
CDR3 DNA: TGTGCCAGCAGCTTAGATAACCCCGGGGAGCAGTTCTTC

D gene: -
clone size: -
J gene: TRBJ2-5
V gene: TRBV25-1
CDR3 protein: CASSAWGVQETQYF
CDR3 DNA: TGTGCCAGCAGCGCCTGGGGGGTTCAAGAGACCCAGTACTTC

D gene: TRBD1
clone size: once
J gene: TRBJ2-5
V gene: TRBV10-3
CDR3 protein: CAISESTGGGETQYF
CDR3 DNA: TGTGCCATCAGTGAGTCGACAGGGGGCGGTGAGACCCAGTACTTC

D gene: -
clone size: -
J gene: TRBJ1-1
V gene: TRBV18
CDR3 protein: CASSLRLGVNTEAFF
CDR3 DNA: TGTGCCAGCTCACTCAGACTAGGAGTGAACACTGAAGCTTTCTTT

D gene: -
clone size: -
J gene: TRBJ1-2
V gene: TRBV6-6
CDR3 protein: CASSYSGSPNYGYTF
CDR3 DNA: TGTGCCAGCAGTTACTCTGGCAGCCCTAACTATGGCTACACCTTC

D gene: -
clone size: -
J gene: TRBJ2-4
V gene: TRBV6-5
CDR3 protein: CASSSHSDTKNIQYF
CDR3 DNA: TGTGCCAGCAGTTCCCATAGCGATACCAAAAACATTCAGTACTTC

D gene: -
clone size: -
J gene: TRBJ2-1
V gene: TRBV7-3
CDR3 protein: CASSLRSGRAPYNEQFF
CDR3 DNA: TGTGCCAGCAGCTTAAGGTCCGGGCGAGCTCCATACAATGAGCAGTTCTTC

D gene: -
clone size: -
J gene: TRBJ1-3
V gene: TRBV10-2
CDR3 protein: CASRTSSGNTIYF
CDR3 DNA: TGCGCCAGCAGAACAAGCTCTGGAAACACCATATATTTT

D gene: -
clone size: -
J gene: TRBJ1-1
V gene: TRBV5-1
CDR3 protein: CASSQTGGNTEAFF
CDR3 DNA: TGCGCCAGCAGCCAAACAGGTGGAAACACTGAAGCTTTCTTT

D gene: -
clone size: -
J gene: TRBJ2-3
V gene: TRBV7-6
CDR3 protein: CASSLPSTDTQYF
CDR3 DNA: TGTGCCAGCAGCCTTCCTAGCACAGATACGCAGTATTTT

D gene: -
clone size: -
J gene: TRBJ2-3
V gene: TRBV5-4
CDR3 protein: CASSAASSTDTQYF
CDR3 DNA: TGTGCCAGCAGCGCAGCGTCAAGCACAGATACGCAGTATTTT

D gene: -
clone size: -
J gene: TRBJ1-4
V gene: TRBV28
CDR3 protein: CASGRTGLLEKLFF
CDR3 DNA: TGTGCCAGCGGACGAACAGGGCTGCTTGAAAAACTGTTTTTT

D gene: -
clone size: once
J gene: TRBJ1-6
V gene: TRBV27
CDR3 protein: CASKNEGSPLHF
CDR3 DNA: TGTGCCAGCAAGAATGAGGGCTCACCCCTCCACTTT

D gene: -
clone size: -
J gene: TRBJ2-3
V gene: TRBV10-3
CDR3 protein: CAISGLTDTQYF
CDR3 DNA: TGTGCCATCAGTGGTCTCACAGATACGCAGTATTTT

D gene: -
clone size: once
J gene: TRBJ1-6
V gene: TRBV28
CDR3 protein: CATLPDSYNSPLHF
CDR3 DNA: TGTGCCACCCTGCCGGACAGCTATAATTCACCCCTCCACTTT

D gene: -
clone size: -
J gene: TRBJ2-7
V gene: TRBV7-3
CDR3 protein: CASSLLPGSYEQYF
CDR3 DNA: TGTGCCAGCAGCTTACTCCCCGGCTCCTACGAGCAGTACTTC

D gene: TRBD1
clone size: -
J gene: TRBJ1-5
V gene: TRBV19
CDR3 protein: CASSRIRDRGGSQPQHF
CDR3 DNA: TGTGCCAGTAGCCGAATCAGAGACAGGGGAGGTAGTCAGCCCCAGCATTTT

D gene: -
clone size: -
J gene: TRBJ2-7
V gene: TRBV5-1
CDR3 protein: CASSGDFMGRAYEQYF
CDR3 DNA: TGCGCCAGCAGCGGGGACTTTATGGGCAGGGCCTACGAGCAGTACTTC

D gene: -
clone size: -
J gene: TRBJ2-5
V gene: TRBV10-3
CDR3 protein: CAISDGGGLGETQYF
CDR3 DNA: TGTGCCATCAGCGATGGGGGGGGCCTTGGAGAGACCCAGTACTTC

D gene: -
clone size: once
J gene: TRBJ2-2
V gene: TRBV7-3
CDR3 protein: CASSLTRVSRNTGELFF
CDR3 DNA: TGTGCCAGCAGCTTAACGAGGGTTAGCAGGAACACCGGGGAGCTGTTTTTT

D gene: -
clone size: once
J gene: TRBJ2-7
V gene: TRBV2
CDR3 protein: CASSTGRGVSYEQYF
CDR3 DNA: TGTGCCAGCAGCACCGGACGGGGAGTCTCCTACGAGCAGTACTTC

D gene: -
clone size: once
J gene: TRBJ1-1
V gene: TRBV7-9
CDR3 protein: CASSLQGRTEAFF
CDR3 DNA: TGTGCCAGCAGCCTGCAGGGTCGCACTGAAGCTTTCTTT

D gene: -
clone size: -
J gene: TRBJ2-2
V gene: TRBV11-1
CDR3 protein: CASSAGRSDTGELFF
CDR3 DNA: TGTGCCAGCAGCGCGGGACGCAGTGACACCGGGGAGCTGTTTTTT

D gene: -
clone size: few
J gene: TRBJ2-7
V gene: TRBV6-7
CDR3 protein: CANYEQYF
CDR3 DNA: TGTGCCAACTACGAGCAGTACTTC

D gene: TRBD2
clone size: -
J gene: TRBJ2-1
V gene: TRBV11-2
CDR3 protein: CASSSTGLAKYNEQFF
CDR3 DNA: TGTGCCAGCAGTTCTACGGGACTAGCGAAGTACAATGAGCAGTTCTTC

D gene: -
clone size: -
J gene: TRBJ2-2
V gene: TRBV6-5
CDR3 protein: CASSYRPIRNTGELFF
CDR3 DNA: TGTGCCAGCAGTTACCGGCCCATCCGGAACACCGGGGAGCTGTTTTTT

D gene: TRBD1
clone size: -
J gene: TRBJ1-2
V gene: TRBV5-5
CDR3 protein: CASSSPDRDYGYTF
CDR3 DNA: TGTGCCAGCAGCTCCCCCGACAGGGACTATGGCTACACCTTC